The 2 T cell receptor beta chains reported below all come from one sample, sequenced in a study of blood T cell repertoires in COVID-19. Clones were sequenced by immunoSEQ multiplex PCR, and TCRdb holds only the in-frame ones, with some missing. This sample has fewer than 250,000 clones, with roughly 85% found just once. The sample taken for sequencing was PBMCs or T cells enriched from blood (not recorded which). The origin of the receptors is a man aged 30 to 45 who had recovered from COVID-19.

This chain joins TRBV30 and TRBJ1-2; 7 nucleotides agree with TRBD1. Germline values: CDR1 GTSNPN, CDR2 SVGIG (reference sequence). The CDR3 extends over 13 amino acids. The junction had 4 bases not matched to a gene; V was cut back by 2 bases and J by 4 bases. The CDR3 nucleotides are TGTGCCTGGAGTAGGACAGGCCTCTATGGCTACACCTTC. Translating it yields CAWSRTGLYGYTF. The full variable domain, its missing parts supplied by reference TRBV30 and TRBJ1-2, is SQTIHQWPATLVQPVGSPLSLECTVEGTSNPNLYWYRQAAGRGLQLLFYSVGIGQISSEVPQNLSASRPQDRQFILSSKKLLLSDSGFYLCAWSRTGLYGYTFGSGTRLTVV.

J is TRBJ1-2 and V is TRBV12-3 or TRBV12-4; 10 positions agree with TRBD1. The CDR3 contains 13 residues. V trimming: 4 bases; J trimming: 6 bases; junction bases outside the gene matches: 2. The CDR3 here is CASSSTGGNGYTF. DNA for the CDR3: TGTGCCAGCAGTTCGACAGGGGGCAATGGCTACACCTTC.